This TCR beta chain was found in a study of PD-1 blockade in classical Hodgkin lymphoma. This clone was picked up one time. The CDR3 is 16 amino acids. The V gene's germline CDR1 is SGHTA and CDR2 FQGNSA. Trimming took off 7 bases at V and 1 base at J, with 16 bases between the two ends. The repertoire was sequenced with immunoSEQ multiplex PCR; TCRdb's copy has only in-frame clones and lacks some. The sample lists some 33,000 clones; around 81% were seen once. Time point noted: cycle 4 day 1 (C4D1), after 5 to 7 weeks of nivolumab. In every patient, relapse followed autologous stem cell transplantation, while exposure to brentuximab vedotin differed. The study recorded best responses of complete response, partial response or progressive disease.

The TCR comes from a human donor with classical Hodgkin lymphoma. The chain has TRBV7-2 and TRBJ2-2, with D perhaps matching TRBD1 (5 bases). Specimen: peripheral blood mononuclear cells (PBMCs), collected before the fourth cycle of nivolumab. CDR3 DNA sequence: TGTGCCAGCAACATAGACAGCAACCTGAACACCGGGGAGCTGTTTTTT. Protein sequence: CASNIDSNLNTGELFF.